The 3 T cell receptor beta chains given below trace back to one sample, sequenced in a study of cytomegalovirus exposure and HLA in healthy donors. The primer mix had 60 Vbeta and 13 Jbeta primers. Clones were read by immunoSEQ multiplex PCR, and TCRdb kept only the in-frame ones, dropping some. The sample comprises 100,000 to 150,000 clones, approximately 69% of which are singletons, and over 5% rests with the top ten. Sample: PBMCs. Receptors were obtained from a man in his forties or fifties in good health and CMV-seropositive.

The chain has TRBV10-3 and TRBJ2-1; 9 bases line up with TRBD1. V lost 3 bases and J lost 2; bases outside the gene matches: 14. The CDR3 contains 19 residues. Germline V gene data show CDR1 as ENHRY and CDR2 as SYGVKD. In nucleotides, the CDR3 is TGTGCCATCAGTGACTATACAGGGGGCGGGAGCGGCGCCTACAATGAGCAGTTCTTC. It yields the protein CAISDYTGGGSGAYNEQFF.

This clone was counted between two and nine times. This chain joins TRBV7-2 and TRBJ1-1; 11 bases are shared with TRBD1. Germline CDR1 reads SGHTA; CDR2 reads FQGNSA. Trimming took 3 bases from V and 5 from J; bases not matched to a gene: 5. This CDR3 is built from 15 residues. The DNA for the CDR3 is TGTGCCAGCAGCTTTGGACAGGGGGCAGGAACTGAAGCTTTCTTT. Amino acid sequence: CASSFGQGAGTEAFF.

The CDR3 DNA reads TGCGCCAGCAGCGTAACAGGGGCCGGAAACACCATATATTTT. This codes for CASSVTGAGNTIYF. This chain joins TRBV4-1 and TRBJ1-3; 7 bases map to TRBD1. After removal of 5 bases from V and 4 bases from J, the junction contained 5 bases not matched to a gene. Germline V gives CDR1 MGHRA, CDR2 YSYEKL. The CDR3 covers 14 residues.